Listed below are T cell receptor beta chains from one sample, sequenced in a study of T cell responses to AZD1222 COVID-19 vaccine. Clones were read by immunoSEQ multiplex PCR, and TCRdb kept only the in-frame ones, dropping some. The sample includes 190,000 or so clones, roughly 92% of them seen just once. The source material was peripheral blood, sampled 28 days after the second AZD1222 dose. These receptors all stem from an adult who received the AZD1222 COVID-19 vaccine. Both conserved end residues are trimmed from each CDR3. Each record gives: V gene, J gene, CDR3 protein.

V: TRBV2; J: TRBJ2-5; CDR3: ASNALTGQETQY
V: TRBV28; J: TRBJ1-2; CDR3: ASRPASRGNNYGYT
V: TRBV6-5; J: TRBJ1-1; CDR3: ATRGNTEAF
V: TRBV24-1; J: TRBJ2-1; CDR3: ATSGADREAQF
V: TRBV25-1; J: TRBJ2-4; CDR3: ASRHSNIQY
V: TRBV14; J: TRBJ2-1; CDR3: ASSQGFGREGGSYNEQF
V: TRBV15; J: TRBJ1-5; CDR3: ATSDNRGNQPQH
V: TRBV6-5; J: TRBJ2-7; CDR3: ASSLTGSSYEQY
V: TRBV11-2; J: TRBJ1-1; CDR3: ASTRGVGEAF
V: TRBV2; J: TRBJ2-7; CDR3: ASSEGQLPTYEQY
V: TRBV5-1; J: TRBJ1-5; CDR3: ASSSTGGDQPQH
V: TRBV6-1; J: TRBJ1-2; CDR3: ASSDSVNYGYT
V: TRBV11-3; J: TRBJ2-1; CDR3: ASSSGSDGDEQF
V: TRBV11-2; J: TRBJ1-2; CDR3: ASSYRDGVGYT
V: TRBV7-9; J: TRBJ1-3; CDR3: ASSSQDSLFSGNTIY
V: TRBV2; J: TRBJ1-6; CDR3: ASSEAGHHNSPLH
V: TRBV7-2; J: TRBJ1-5; CDR3: ASSLDRYNQPQH
V: TRBV7-8; J: TRBJ1-5; CDR3: ASMMGTEINQPQH
V: TRBV7-8; J: TRBJ1-5; CDR3: ASSLDAGYQPQH
V: TRBV5-1; J: TRBJ1-2; CDR3: ASSPERLYGYT
V: TRBV11-3; J: TRBJ1-1; CDR3: ASSLGTSPGQKNTEAF
V: TRBV2; J: TRBJ1-2; CDR3: ASRILNYGYT
V: TRBV14; J: TRBJ2-3; CDR3: ASSQRNADTQY
V: TRBV7-2; J: TRBJ1-5; CDR3: ASSMGQGSNQPQH
V: TRBV29-1; J: TRBJ1-4; CDR3: SVRAGVSEKLF
V: TRBV4-2; J: TRBJ2-7; CDR3: ASSTLAKGPDEQY
V: TRBV19; J: TRBJ1-1; CDR3: ASRPHTGGGTEAF
V: TRBV5-4; J: TRBJ2-3; CDR3: ASSRGTSGVTSTDTQY
V: TRBV30; J: TRBJ2-2; CDR3: AWSKTGELF
V: TRBV6-4; J: TRBJ2-7; CDR3: ATEDRGMDEQY
V: TRBV9; J: TRBJ1-6; CDR3: ASSVARNNSPLH
V: TRBV9; J: TRBJ2-1; CDR3: ASSGGGRGDYNEQF
V: TRBV4-1; J: TRBJ1-1; CDR3: ASSPQVGGRTEAF
V: TRBV2; J: TRBJ1-1; CDR3: ASTGQLEAF
V: TRBV5-1; J: TRBJ2-5; CDR3: ASSWGASGAGETQY
V: TRBV5-6; J: TRBJ1-2; CDR3: ASRTATYGYT
V: TRBV29-1; J: TRBJ1-5; CDR3: SVTTSTGLNQPQH
V: TRBV19; J: TRBJ2-3; CDR3: ASRDRANPTDTQY
V: TRBV5-4; J: TRBJ2-1; CDR3: ASSEWTGSVYEQF
V: TRBV5-1; J: TRBJ1-1; CDR3: ASSLDRAANTEAF
V: TRBV5-6; J: TRBJ1-1; CDR3: ASRSRAGTEAF
V: TRBV7-3; J: TRBJ1-5; CDR3: ASSLELNQPQH
V: TRBV28; J: TRBJ2-7; CDR3: ASSLGGRVGYEQY
V: TRBV28; J: TRBJ2-1; CDR3: ASSLADRDYNEQF
V: TRBV5-1; J: TRBJ2-5; CDR3: ASSGGTTWETQY
V: TRBV5-6; J: TRBJ1-1; CDR3: ASRGGGRGYTEAF
V: TRBV29-1; J: TRBJ1-1; CDR3: SAALNRGSEAF
V: TRBV9; J: TRBJ2-2; CDR3: ASSVDGSYTGELF
V: TRBV2; J: TRBJ1-1; CDR3: ASTGGTEAF
V: TRBV9; J: TRBJ1-2; CDR3: ASSVAGGINYGYT
V: TRBV6-5; J: TRBJ1-2; CDR3: ASSTRTGLYGYT
V: TRBV5-6; J: TRBJ2-7; CDR3: ASSLGTRNYEQY